The subject of this entry is one T cell receptor (beta chain). Study processing details: By means of reference gene primer amplification, nucleated cell counts were estimated. Generated by immunoSEQ multiplex PCR, the TCRdb table keeps only in-frame clones and is missing some. The V and J calls and clone size are taken from that table; D and trimming were inferred from the DNA. The table lists roughly 130,000 clones, approximately 89% of them singletons, with around 3.6% in the top ten. The data stem from a study of blood T cell repertoires in COVID-19. About the research overall: Whether acute or convalescent, the COVID-19 samples came from the United States, Italy and Spain. T cells, B-cell-depleted T cells, or PBMCs supplied cDNA or gDNA.

V trimming: 3 bases; J trimming: 4 bases; junction bases outside the gene matches: 6. The germline CDR1 and CDR2 sequences are MDHEN and SYDVKM. This CDR3 is 15 amino acids long. The chain has TRBV28 and TRBJ1-3, with TRBD1 matching over 7 bases. The TCR originated in an older woman with acute or convalescent COVID-19. The sequencing input was peripheral blood. The CDR3 DNA is TGTGCCAGCAGTTTTTCGACAGGGTCCGGAAACACCATATATTTT. Translated, it gives CASSFSTGSGNTIYF.